This T cell receptor (beta chain) comes out of a study of patients and donors after allogeneic stem cell transplantation. This CDR3 comprises 15 residues. V dropped 6 bases and J dropped 1; count of bases not matched to a gene: 8. TCRdb re-called the RT-PCR reads with MiXCR, one entry per CDR3 protein. In the table there are over 350,000 distinct CDR3 sequences, around 16% of which are singletons. This clonotype was sampled from a human donor who was either an allogeneic HSCT recipient or a stem cell or donor lymphocyte infusion donor (not recorded which). It is not recorded whose cells these are; they may come from a transplant donor. The J gene is TRBJ2-7, the V gene TRBV12-3 or TRBV12-4; 8 bases are shared with TRBD2. Sequenced: blood, either unsorted or a sorted T cell fraction (not recorded which). The CDR3 nucleotides read TGTGCCAGCAGACGACCGGGACTAGAGTCCTACGAGCAGTACTTC. Its translation is CASRRPGLESYEQYF.